This T cell receptor beta chain emerged from a study of cytomegalovirus exposure and HLA in healthy donors. Broader study findings: TCR beta chains numbering some 160 were designated cytomegalovirus-associated.

The PCR was carried out with 60 Vbeta primers and 13 Jbeta primers. The table came from immunoSEQ multiplex PCR; TCRdb's copy has only in-frame clones and leaves some out. The data contain 150,000 or so clones, around three quarters of them singletons. In the case of this clone: Its antigen is not identified.

The germline V gene encodes CDR1 MNHEY and CDR2 SMNVEV (reference sequence). Between the trimmed V and J ends, which lost 5 bases and 7 bases, there was a span of 12 bases. The CDR3 totals 13 residues. This rearrangement joins TRBV27 to TRBJ1-5; D remains unclear. This sequence originates from a man aged 50 to 60 in good health and CMV-seropositive. Sequencing was done on a sample of PBMCs. CDR3 residues: CASSRSTGQPQHF. CDR3 nucleotides: TGTGCCAGCAGTAGAAGCACGGGACAGCCCCAGCATTTT.